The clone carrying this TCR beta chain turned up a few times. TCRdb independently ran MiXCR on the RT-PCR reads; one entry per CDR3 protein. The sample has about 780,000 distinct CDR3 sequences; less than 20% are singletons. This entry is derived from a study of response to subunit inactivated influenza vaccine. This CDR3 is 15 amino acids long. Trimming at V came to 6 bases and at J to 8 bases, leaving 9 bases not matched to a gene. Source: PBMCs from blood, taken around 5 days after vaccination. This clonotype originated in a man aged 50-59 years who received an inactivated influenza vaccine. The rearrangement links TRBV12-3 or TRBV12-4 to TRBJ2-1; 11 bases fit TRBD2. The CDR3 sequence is CASRVAGGPLDEQFF. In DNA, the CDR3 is TGTGCCAGCAGGGTAGCGGGAGGGCCCCTGGATGAGCAGTTCTTC.